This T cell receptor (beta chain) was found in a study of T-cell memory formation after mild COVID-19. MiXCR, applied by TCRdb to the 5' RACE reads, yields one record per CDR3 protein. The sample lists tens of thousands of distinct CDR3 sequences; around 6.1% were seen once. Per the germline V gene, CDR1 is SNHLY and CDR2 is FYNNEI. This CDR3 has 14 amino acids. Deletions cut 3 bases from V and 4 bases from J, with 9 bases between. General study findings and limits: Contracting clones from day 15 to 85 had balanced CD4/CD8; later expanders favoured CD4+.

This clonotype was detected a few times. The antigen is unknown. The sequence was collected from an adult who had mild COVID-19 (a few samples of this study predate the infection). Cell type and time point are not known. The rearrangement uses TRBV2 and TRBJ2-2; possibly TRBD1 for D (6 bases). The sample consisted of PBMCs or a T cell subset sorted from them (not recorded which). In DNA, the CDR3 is TGTGCCAGCAGTGATACAGGGTTCACCGGGGAGCTGTTTTTT. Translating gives CASSDTGFTGELFF.